The clone carrying this TCR beta chain showed up just a few times. The sample is drawn from a study of blood T cell repertoires in COVID-19. Across the whole study: There were acute and convalescent COVID-19 samples, and they came from the United States, Italy and Spain.

Source study methods: Amplification of reference gene primers was used by the study to estimate nucleated cell counts. Data came from immunoSEQ multiplex PCR; TCRdb stores just in-frame clones and leaves some out. The DNA was the basis for D and trimming; V, J and clone size are from that table. The repertoire holds hundreds of thousands of clones, with roughly 90% as singletons. Trimming at V came to 1 base and at J to 5 bases, leaving 7 bases not matched to a gene. Per the germline V gene, CDR1 is SGHDN and CDR2 is FVKESK. The CDR3 contains 16 residues. This TCR came from a woman aged 40-49 years who had recovered from COVID-19. The chain employs TRBV14 and TRBJ2-1; 8 nucleotides agree with TRBD1. Sequenced input: peripheral blood. The CDR3 nucleotides are TGTGCCAGCAGCCAAGCTCGGGGACAGGCCAACAATGAGCAGTTCTTC. Protein sequence: CASSQARGQANNEQFF.